What follows are 5 T cell receptor beta chains derived from one specimen sequenced in a study of blood T cell repertoires in COVID-19. TCRdb's table, derived via immunoSEQ multiplex PCR, lists solely in-frame clones and lacks some. The repertoire holds about 140,000 clones, roughly 86% seen once, with roughly 8% in the top ten. Sequenced input: peripheral blood. Source of these receptors: a woman aged 55-75 years with acute or convalescent COVID-19.

This chain connects TRBV3-1 (or the pseudogene TRBV3-2) to TRBJ1-2; D is perhaps TRBD1 (6 bases). The V gene's germline CDR1 is LGHDT and CDR2 YNNKEL (reference sequence). V lost 1 base, J lost 3 bases, and 6 bases lay in between. CDR3 size: 13 residues. The CDR3 region is CASSQGGHYGYTF. Here the CDR3 DNA reads TGTGCCAGCAGCCAAGGGGGGCACTATGGCTACACCTTC.

V usage is TRBV6-6 and J usage is TRBJ2-1, with D possibly being TRBD2 (6 bases). This CDR3 is built from 14 residues. Trimming cost V 2 bases and J 7 bases, with 12 bases left between them. The germline gives CDR1 MNHNY, CDR2 SVGAGI (reference sequence). The CDR3 coding sequence is TGTGCCAGCAGTTACAAGGGACTGTTAAATGAGCAGTTCTTC. This codes for CASSYKGLLNEQFF.

This clone was seen a few times. The DNA for the CDR3 is TGTGCCAGCAGCGTAGGGAAGGGCCGGGGAGAAAAACTGTTTTTT. This encodes CASSVGKGRGEKLFF. The gene calls are TRBV9 and TRBJ1-4; D not certain. V was cut by 0 bases and J by 8 bases, with 14 bases left in between. Germline CDR1 and CDR2: SGDLS and YYNGEE. CDR3 length: 15 residues.

V and J are TRBV7-9 and TRBJ1-1; D possibly corresponds to TRBD1 (5 bases). V dropped 6 bases and J dropped 6 bases, with 26 bases sitting between them. Germline CDR1 is SEHNR and CDR2 is FQNEAQ (reference sequence). The length of the CDR3 is 17 residues. The CDR3 spells CASSPPEGYGLFAEAFF. CDR3 DNA sequence: TGTGCCAGCAGTCCCCCGGAGGGGTACGGATTATTCGCTGAAGCTTTCTTT.

The chain combines TRBV28 with TRBJ2-6, with D unclear. V lost 3 bases and J 0 bases, leaving 9 bases between the germline ends. Germline-derived CDR1 and CDR2 are MDHEN and SYDVKM. The CDR3 sequence is 16 residues long. In DNA, the CDR3 is TGTGCCAGCAGTTTCCTGTCCGGCTCTGGGGCCAACGTCCTGACTTTC. This codes for CASSFLSGSGANVLTF.